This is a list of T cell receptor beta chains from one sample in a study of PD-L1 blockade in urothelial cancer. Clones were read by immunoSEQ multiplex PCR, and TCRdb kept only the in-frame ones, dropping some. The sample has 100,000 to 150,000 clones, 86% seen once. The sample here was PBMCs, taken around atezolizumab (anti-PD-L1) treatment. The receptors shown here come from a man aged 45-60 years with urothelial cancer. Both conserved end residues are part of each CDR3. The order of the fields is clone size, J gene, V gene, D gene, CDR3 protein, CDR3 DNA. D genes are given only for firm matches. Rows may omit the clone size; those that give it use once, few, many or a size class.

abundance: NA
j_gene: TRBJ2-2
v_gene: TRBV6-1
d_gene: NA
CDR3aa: CASSEASTVGELFF
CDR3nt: TGTGCCAGCAGTGAAGCGAGCACAGTCGGGGAGCTGTTTTTT

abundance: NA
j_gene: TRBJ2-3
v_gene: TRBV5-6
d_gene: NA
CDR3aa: CASSLFGSDTQYF
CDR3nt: TGTGCCAGCAGCTTGTTCGGGTCAGATACGCAGTATTTT

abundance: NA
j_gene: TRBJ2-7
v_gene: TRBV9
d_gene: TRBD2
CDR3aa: CASSVKLADQVLYF
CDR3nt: TGTGCCAGCAGCGTGAAACTAGCGGATCAGGTGCTGTACTTC

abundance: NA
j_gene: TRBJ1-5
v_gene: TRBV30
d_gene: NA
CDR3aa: CAWSVGGNNQPQHF
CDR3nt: TGTGCCTGGAGTGTAGGGGGAAACAATCAGCCCCAGCATTTT

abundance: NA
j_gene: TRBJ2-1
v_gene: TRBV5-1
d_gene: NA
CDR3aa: CASSLYAGESSYNEQFF
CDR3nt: TGCGCCAGCAGCTTGTATGCCGGGGAGAGCTCCTACAATGAGCAGTTCTTC

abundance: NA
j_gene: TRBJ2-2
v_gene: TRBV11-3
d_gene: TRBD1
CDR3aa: CASSKGQGNTGELFF
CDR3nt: TGTGCCAGCAGCAAAGGACAGGGTAACACCGGGGAGCTGTTTTTT

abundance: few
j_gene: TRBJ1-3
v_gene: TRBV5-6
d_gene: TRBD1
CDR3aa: CASSQQGSNTIYF
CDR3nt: TGTGCCAGCAGCCAACAGGGGAGTAACACCATATATTTT

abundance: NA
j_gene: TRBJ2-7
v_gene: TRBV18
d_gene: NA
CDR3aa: CASSLGPYGSYEQYF
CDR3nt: TGTGCCAGCTCACTTGGGCCCTACGGTTCCTACGAGCAGTACTTC

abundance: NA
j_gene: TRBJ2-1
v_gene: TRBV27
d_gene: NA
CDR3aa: CASSFASSHEQFF
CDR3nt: TGTGCCAGCAGTTTCGCCAGTAGCCATGAGCAGTTCTTC

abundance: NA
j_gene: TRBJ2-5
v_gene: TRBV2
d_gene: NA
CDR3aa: CASRGTGAWAQYF
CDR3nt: TGTGCCAGCAGAGGGACGGGAGCTTGGGCCCAGTACTTC

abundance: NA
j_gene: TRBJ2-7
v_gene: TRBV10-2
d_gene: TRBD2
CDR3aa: CASSAWTSGRYEQYF
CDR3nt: TGCGCCAGCAGTGCTTGGACTAGCGGGAGATACGAGCAGTACTTC

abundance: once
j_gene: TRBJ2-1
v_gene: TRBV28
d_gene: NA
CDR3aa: CASKTGSSYNEQFF
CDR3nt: TGTGCCAGTAAAACAGGGAGCTCCTACAATGAGCAGTTCTTC

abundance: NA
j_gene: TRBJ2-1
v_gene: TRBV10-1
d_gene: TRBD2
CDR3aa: CASSEIPAPTSGRSPFF
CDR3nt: TGCGCCAGCAGTGAAATTCCGGCCCCGACTAGCGGGAGATCCCCTTTCTTC

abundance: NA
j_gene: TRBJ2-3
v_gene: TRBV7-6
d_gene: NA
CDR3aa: CASSFGTGLTDTQYF
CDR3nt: TGTGCCAGCAGCTTCGGTACAGGGCTCACAGATACGCAGTATTTT

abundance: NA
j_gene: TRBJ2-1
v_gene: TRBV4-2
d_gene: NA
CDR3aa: CASSQATTASYNEQFF
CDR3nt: TGTGCCAGCAGCCAAGCTACTACTGCCTCCTACAATGAGCAGTTCTTC

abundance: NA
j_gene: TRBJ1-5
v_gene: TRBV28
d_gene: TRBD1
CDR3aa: CASSLIGIRQGGQPQHF
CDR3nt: TGTGCCAGCAGTCTTATTGGCATAAGACAGGGAGGTCAGCCCCAGCATTTT

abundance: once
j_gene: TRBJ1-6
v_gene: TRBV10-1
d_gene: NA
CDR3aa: CASSDHRSSGSPLHF
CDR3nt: TGCGCCAGCAGTGACCATAGGAGTTCGGGTTCACCCCTCCACTTT

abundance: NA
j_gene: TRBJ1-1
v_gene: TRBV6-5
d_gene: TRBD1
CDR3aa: CASSFRDRGSNTEAFF
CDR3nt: TGTGCCAGCAGTTTCCGGGACAGGGGATCTAACACTGAAGCTTTCTTT

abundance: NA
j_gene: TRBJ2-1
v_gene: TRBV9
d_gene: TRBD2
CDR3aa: CASSVDPSGYNEQFF
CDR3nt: TGTGCCAGCAGCGTAGATCCTAGCGGCTACAATGAGCAGTTCTTC

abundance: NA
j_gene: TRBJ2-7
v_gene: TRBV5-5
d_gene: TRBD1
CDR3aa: CASSLDSQGAYEQYF
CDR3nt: TGTGCCAGCAGCTTGGACTCACAGGGGGCGTACGAGCAGTACTTC

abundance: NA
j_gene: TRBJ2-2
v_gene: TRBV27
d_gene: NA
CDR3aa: CASRGLVGTGELFF
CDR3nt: TGTGCCAGCAGGGGGCTAGTGGGCACCGGGGAGCTGTTTTTT

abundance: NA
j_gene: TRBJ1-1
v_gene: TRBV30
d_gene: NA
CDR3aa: CAWSVLVMNTEAFF
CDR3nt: TGTGCCTGGAGTGTACTGGTCATGAACACTGAAGCTTTCTTT

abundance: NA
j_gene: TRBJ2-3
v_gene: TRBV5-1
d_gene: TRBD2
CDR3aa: CASSPQAGGRDTQYF
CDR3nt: TGCGCCAGCTCCCCCCAGGCGGGAGGGAGGGATACGCAGTATTTT

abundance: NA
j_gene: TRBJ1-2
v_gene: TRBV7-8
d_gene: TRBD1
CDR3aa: CASSSGQGRGYTF
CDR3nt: TGTGCCAGCAGTTCAGGACAGGGAAGGGGGTACACCTTC

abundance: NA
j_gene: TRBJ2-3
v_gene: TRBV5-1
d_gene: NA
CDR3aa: CASSLGGTHGTDTQYF
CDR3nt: TGCGCCAGCAGCTTGGGCGGGACTCATGGCACAGATACGCAGTATTTT

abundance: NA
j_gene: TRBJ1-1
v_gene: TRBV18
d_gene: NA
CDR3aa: CASSPLRDTEAFF
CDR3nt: TGTGCCAGCTCACCACTTCGGGACACTGAAGCTTTCTTT

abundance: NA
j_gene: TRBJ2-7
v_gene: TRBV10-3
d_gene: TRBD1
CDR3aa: CAISLGQGKEGEQYF
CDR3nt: TGTGCCATCAGTCTCGGACAGGGAAAGGAGGGCGAGCAGTACTTC

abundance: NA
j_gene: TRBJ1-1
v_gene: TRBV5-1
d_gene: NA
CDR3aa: CASAKGGNTEAFF
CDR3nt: TGCGCCAGTGCCAAAGGGGGGAACACTGAAGCTTTCTTT

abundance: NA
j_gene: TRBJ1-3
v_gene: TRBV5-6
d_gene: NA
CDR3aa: CASSFPGAGNTIYF
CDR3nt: TGTGCCAGCAGCTTTCCAGGTGCCGGAAACACCATATATTTT

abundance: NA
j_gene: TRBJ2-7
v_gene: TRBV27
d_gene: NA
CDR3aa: CASSYLSSYEQYF
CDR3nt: TGTGCCAGCAGTTACTTAAGCTCCTACGAGCAGTACTTC

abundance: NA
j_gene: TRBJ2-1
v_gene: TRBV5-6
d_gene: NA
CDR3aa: CASSSLPYNEQFF
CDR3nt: TGTGCCAGCAGCTCCCTACCCTACAATGAGCAGTTCTTC

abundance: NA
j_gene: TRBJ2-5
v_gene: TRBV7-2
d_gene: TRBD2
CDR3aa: CASSLVRGSWETQYF
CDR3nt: TGTGCCAGCAGCTTAGTTCGCGGGAGTTGGGAGACCCAGTACTTC

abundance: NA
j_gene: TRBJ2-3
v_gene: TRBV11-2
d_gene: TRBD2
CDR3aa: CASSPTRSGVTDTQYF
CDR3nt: TGTGCCAGCAGCCCAACTCGTAGCGGGGTTACAGATACGCAGTATTTT

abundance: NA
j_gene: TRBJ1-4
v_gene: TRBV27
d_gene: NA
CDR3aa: CASSYGATNEKLFF
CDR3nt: TGTGCCAGCAGTTACGGGGCAACTAATGAAAAACTGTTTTTT

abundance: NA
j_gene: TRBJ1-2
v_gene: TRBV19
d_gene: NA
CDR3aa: CASSTYQGTYGYTF
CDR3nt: TGTGCCAGTAGTACCTACCAGGGTACCTATGGCTACACCTTC

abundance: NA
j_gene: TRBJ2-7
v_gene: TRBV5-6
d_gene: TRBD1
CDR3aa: CASSLGPTGAYEQYF
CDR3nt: TGTGCCAGCAGCTTGGGACCGACAGGGGCCTACGAGCAGTACTTC

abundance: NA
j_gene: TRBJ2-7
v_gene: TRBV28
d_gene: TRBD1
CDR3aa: CASRGAGRGNEQYF
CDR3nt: TGTGCCAGCAGGGGGGCGGGCAGGGGGAACGAGCAGTACTTC

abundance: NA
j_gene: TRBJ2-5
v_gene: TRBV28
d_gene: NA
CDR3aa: CASGGARLEAQYF
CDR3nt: TGTGCCAGCGGCGGCGCTCGCCTAGAGGCCCAGTACTTC

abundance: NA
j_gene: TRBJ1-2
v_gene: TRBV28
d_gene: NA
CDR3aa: CASSLHPYGYTF
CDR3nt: TGTGCCAGCAGTTTACATCCCTATGGCTACACCTTC

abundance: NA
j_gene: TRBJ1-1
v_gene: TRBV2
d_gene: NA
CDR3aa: CASIKQGFQEAFF
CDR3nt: TGTGCCAGCATCAAACAGGGTTTTCAAGAAGCTTTCTTT

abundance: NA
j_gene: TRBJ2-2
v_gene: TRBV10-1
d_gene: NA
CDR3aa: CASSDYVAGELFF
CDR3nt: TGCGCCAGCAGTGATTATGTTGCCGGGGAGCTGTTTTTT

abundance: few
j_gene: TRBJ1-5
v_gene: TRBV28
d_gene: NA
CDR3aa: CASGRGQPQHF
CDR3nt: TGTGCCAGCGGGAGAGGTCAGCCCCAGCATTTT

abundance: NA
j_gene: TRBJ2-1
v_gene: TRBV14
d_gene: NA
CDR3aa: CASSQDIRSALYNEQFF
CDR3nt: TGTGCCAGCAGCCAAGATATCCGGAGTGCCCTCTACAATGAGCAGTTCTTC

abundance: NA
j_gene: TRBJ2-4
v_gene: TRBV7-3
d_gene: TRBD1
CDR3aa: CASSRTGQGGFGKNIQYF
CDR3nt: TGTGCCAGCAGTCGTACCGGACAGGGAGGATTTGGCAAAAACATTCAGTACTTC

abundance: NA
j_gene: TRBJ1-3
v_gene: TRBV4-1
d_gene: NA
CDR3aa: CASSQPLSGNTIYF
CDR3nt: TGCGCCAGCAGCCAACCGCTATCTGGAAACACCATATATTTT

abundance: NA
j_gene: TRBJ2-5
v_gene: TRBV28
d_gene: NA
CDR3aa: CASSPPNNPYEETQYF
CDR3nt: TGTGCCAGCAGTCCACCTAATAATCCTTATGAGGAGACCCAGTACTTC

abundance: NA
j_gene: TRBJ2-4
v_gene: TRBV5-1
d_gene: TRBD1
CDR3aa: CASSLGTGGFLAKNIQYF
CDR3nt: TGCGCCAGCAGCTTGGGGACAGGGGGCTTTCTAGCCAAAAACATTCAGTACTTC

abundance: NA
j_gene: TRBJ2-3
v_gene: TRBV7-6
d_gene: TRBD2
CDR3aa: CASSLRPGLAGEADTQYF
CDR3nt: TGTGCCAGCAGCTTGAGGCCGGGACTAGCGGGAGAGGCAGATACGCAGTATTTT

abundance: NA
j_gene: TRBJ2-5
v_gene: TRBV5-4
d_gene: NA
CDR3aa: CASSHDSQETQYF
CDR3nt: TGTGCCAGCAGCCACGACAGTCAAGAGACCCAGTACTTC